This T cell receptor (beta chain) was captured by sequencing in a study of regulatory T cells in long-lasting Graves disease. On this clonotype itself: Its target is not known.

iRepertoire HTBI primers and Arm-PCR of CDR3 regions built TCR beta libraries. TCRdb independently ran MiXCR on the multiplex PCR reads; one entry per CDR3 protein. Among 400,000 to 500,000 distinct CDR3 sequences listed, about 22% were seen once. Whole-study results and caveats: It was possible that the small sample size reduced accuracy. Persistent patients shared 2,741 public clonotypes among themselves. Newly diagnosed patients shared fewer, at some 970. Reduced TCR diversity was observed in persistent Graves' patients versus newly diagnosed patients.

As to time point: persistent/refractory GD, antithyroid drugs over 5 years with positive TRAb. PBMC RNA was the source of the TCR library. Germline V gene sequence: CDR1 SGHDT, CDR2 YYEEEE. Trimming took off 4 bases at V and 4 bases at J, with 11 bases between the two ends. This CDR3 is 13 amino acids long. The chain carries TRBV5-6 and TRBJ1-2, with D uncertain. This TCR was recovered from a female donor with Graves disease. This material consisted of peripheral blood mononuclear cells (PBMCs), taken when the disease was refractory, from a patient treated with antithyroid drugs. The CDR3 DNA sequence: TGTGCCAGCAGCCCTCCCCGGGGCTATGGCTACACCTTC. This gives the protein CASSPPRGYGYTF.